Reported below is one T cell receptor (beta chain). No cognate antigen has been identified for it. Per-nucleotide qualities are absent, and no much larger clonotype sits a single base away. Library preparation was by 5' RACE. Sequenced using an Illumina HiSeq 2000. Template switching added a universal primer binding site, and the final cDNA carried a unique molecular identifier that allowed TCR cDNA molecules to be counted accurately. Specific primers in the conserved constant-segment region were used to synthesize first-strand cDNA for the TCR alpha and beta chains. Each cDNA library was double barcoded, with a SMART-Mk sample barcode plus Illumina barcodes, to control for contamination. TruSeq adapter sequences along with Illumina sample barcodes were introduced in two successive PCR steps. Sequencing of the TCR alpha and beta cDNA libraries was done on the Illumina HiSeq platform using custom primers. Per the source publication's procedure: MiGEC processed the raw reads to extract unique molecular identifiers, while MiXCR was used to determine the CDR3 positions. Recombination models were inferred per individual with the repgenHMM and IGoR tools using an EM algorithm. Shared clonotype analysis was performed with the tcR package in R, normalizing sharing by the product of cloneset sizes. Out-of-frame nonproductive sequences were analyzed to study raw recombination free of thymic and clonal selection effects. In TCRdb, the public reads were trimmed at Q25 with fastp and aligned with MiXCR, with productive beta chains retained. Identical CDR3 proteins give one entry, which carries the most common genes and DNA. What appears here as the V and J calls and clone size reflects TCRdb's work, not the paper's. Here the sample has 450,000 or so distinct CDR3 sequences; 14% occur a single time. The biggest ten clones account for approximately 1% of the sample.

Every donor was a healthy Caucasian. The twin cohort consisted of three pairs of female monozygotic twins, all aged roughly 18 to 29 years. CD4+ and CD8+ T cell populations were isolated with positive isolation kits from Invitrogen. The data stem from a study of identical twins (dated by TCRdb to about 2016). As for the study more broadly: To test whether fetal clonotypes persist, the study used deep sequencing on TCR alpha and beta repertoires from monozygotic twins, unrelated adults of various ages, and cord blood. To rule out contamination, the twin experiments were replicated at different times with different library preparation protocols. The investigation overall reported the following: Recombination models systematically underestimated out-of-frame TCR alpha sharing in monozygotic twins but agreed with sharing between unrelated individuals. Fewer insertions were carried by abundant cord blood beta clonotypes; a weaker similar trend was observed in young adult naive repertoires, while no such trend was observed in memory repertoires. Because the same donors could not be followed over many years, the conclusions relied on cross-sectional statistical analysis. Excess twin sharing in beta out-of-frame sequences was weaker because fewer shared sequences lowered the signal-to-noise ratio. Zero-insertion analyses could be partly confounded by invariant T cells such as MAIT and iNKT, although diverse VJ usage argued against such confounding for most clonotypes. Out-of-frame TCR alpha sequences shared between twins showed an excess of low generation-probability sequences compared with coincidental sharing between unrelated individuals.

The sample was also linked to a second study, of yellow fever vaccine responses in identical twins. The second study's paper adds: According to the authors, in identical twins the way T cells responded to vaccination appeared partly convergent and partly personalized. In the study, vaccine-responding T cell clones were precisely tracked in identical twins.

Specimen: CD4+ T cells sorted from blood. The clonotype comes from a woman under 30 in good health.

The CDR3 protein: CASTVGTGKSNEQFF. The nucleotides read TGTGCCAGCACCGTGGGTACAGGAAAAAGCAATGAGCAGTTCTTC. In this chain, TRBV7-8 is recombined with TRBJ2-1; the D gene is perhaps TRBD1, on 5 matching bases. At the junction V is shortened by 7 bases and J by 6 bases, with 19 bases in between. In the germline V gene, CDR1 corresponds to SGHVS and CDR2 to FQNEAQ. The CDR3, cysteine through phenylalanine, is 15 amino acids long. The kept DNA is CDR3 alone, 45 bases in frame from the first base.